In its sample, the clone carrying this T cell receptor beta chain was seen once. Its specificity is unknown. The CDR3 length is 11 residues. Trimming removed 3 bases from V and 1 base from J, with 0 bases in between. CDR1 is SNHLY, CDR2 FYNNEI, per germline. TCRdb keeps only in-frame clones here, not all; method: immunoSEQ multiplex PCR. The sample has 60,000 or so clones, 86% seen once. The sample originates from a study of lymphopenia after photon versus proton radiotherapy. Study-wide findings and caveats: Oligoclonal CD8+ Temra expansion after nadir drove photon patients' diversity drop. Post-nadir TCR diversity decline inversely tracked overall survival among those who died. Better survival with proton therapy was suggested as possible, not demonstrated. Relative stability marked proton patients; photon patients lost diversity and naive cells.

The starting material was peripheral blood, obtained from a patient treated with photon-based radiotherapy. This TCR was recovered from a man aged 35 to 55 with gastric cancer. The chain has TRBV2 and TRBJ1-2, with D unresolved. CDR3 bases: TGTGCCAGCAGTGATAACTATGGCTACACCTTC. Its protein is CASSDNYGYTF.